The clone carrying this T cell receptor beta chain was seen many times. Its target is unknown. This entry belongs to a study of T cells after yellow fever vaccination. By 5'RACE template switching, TCR cDNA was produced, with a universal primer site and UMIs added in the process. TCRdb reanalysed the 5' RACE reads using MiXCR and keeps one entry per CDR3 protein. The table lists 250,000 or so distinct CDR3 sequences, roughly 4% of them singletons. V shed 6 bases and J 1 base; nucleotides not matched to a gene: 6. The CDR3 consists of 15 residues. General observations from the study: Contaminating bulk clonotypes could be abundant in FACS-sorted repertoires. Subsequent booster samples again held most clones from primary vaccination (approximately 95% CD4, approximately 85% CD8).

The source is a man aged 18 to 29 who received the YFV17D yellow fever vaccine. The sequencing used PBMCs, collected 15 days after the yellow fever booster vaccination. The rearrangement uses TRBV12-3 or TRBV12-4 and TRBJ2-5; the match to TRBD2 covers 9 bases. This CDR3 is CASRHSGGIQETQYF. DNA of the CDR3: TGTGCCAGCAGACACAGCGGGGGGATCCAAGAGACCCAGTACTTC.